What follows describes a single T cell receptor (beta chain). This entry is derived from a study of blood T cells in healthy people across ages. Donors gave 8.5 to 10 milliliters of peripheral blood apiece. With a J-beta primer mix and a sample-barcoded 5' primer, a second PCR ran roughly 7 to 11 cycles. In TCRdb, the 5' RACE reads were re-called with MiXCR into one record per CDR3 protein. This table has fewer than 950,000 distinct CDR3 sequences, roughly 53% appearing once. V lost 6 bases to trimming and J lost 1 base; unmatched junction nucleotides: 10. This CDR3 spans 17 amino acids. In germline, CDR1 is MNHNS, CDR2 SASEGT.

This receptor was taken from an older man in good health. The V and J genes are TRBV6-1 and TRBJ2-5; 11 bases fit TRBD2. Sequencing was performed on blood. CDR3 amino acids: CASSLGSSGRIQETQYF. For the CDR3, the DNA is TGTGCCAGCAGCCTCGGGTCTAGCGGGAGGATCCAAGAGACCCAGTACTTC.